The present T cell receptor (beta chain) was sequenced within a study of cytomegalovirus exposure and HLA in healthy donors. V was cut by 4 bases and J by 2 bases, with 18 bases left in between. Germline V lookup: CDR1 SQVTM, CDR2 ANQGSEA. CDR3 length equals 15 residues. PCR was performed using 60 Vbeta and 13 Jbeta primers. TCRdb's copy holds only in-frame clones and misses some; the assay was immunoSEQ multiplex PCR. The profile covers roughly 160,000 clones, with 80% to 90% appearing a single time and roughly 10% taken by the ten largest. General study findings and limits: The investigators catalogued 164 TCR beta chains as cytomegalovirus-associated. An assumption of roughly uniform sequencing depth across donors underlay the presence/absence analyses.

This clone showed up just once. Its specificity is not known. The TCR originated in a man younger than 35 in good health and CMV-seropositive. Sequenced material: PBMCs. J is TRBJ2-7 and V is TRBV29-1; a weak D match, TRBD1 (7 bases). The DNA of the CDR3 is TGCAGCGTTGCCCAGGAGGGGACAGCAACCTACGAGCAGTACTTC. Its protein is CSVAQEGTATYEQYF.